This passage covers 6 T cell receptor beta chains from one sample sequenced in a study of cytomegalovirus exposure and HLA in healthy donors. The assay was immunoSEQ multiplex PCR, and TCRdb's table has in-frame clones only and misses some. This repertoire shows approximately 170,000 clones, about 90% found once; its top ten account for around 3%. Sequencing input: PBMCs. The source is a young woman in good health and CMV-seropositive.

The CDR3 DNA follows: TGTGCCAGCAGCGTAGTGTCGGAGGGAGCCACAGATACGCAGTATTTT. Amino acids: CASSVVSEGATDTQYF. This sequence joins TRBV9 and TRBJ2-3; the D gene is possibly TRBD2 (6 bases). CDR3 length: 16 residues. Germline assignment: CDR1 SGDLS and CDR2 YYNGEE. V was clipped by 0 bases and J by 2 bases, with 13 bases between them.

The gene calls are TRBV6-1 and TRBJ2-7, with a tentative D call TRBD1 (5 bases). CDR1 MNHNS and CDR2 SASEGT come from the germline V gene. The V and J ends lost 6 bases and 3 bases respectively, with 9 bases between them. The CDR3 extends over 12 amino acids. CDR3 coding DNA: TGTGCCAGCAGGGACATTCTCTACGAGCAGTACTTC. Protein: CASRDILYEQYF.

V is TRBV7-7 and J is TRBJ2-1, with 9 bases lining up with TRBD1. The CDR3 spans 16 residues. V dropped 0 bases and J dropped 9; count of bases not matched to a gene: 9. The germline V gene has CDR1 SSHAT and CDR2 FNYEAQ (reference sequence). CDR3 sequence (DNA): TGTGCCAGCAGCTTAGCCGAGGGACAGGGATTGGCTGAGCAGTTCTTC. It yields the protein CASSLAEGQGLAEQFF.

Comments on this clone: At one end, the junction sequence differs from germline, possibly due to a read error. CDR3 in amino acids: CASREDRGMFTEAFF. DNA of the CDR3: TGTGCCAGCAGAGAAGACAGGGGGATGTTTACTGAAGCTTTCTTT. The J gene is TRBJ1-1, the V gene TRBV2; 9 bases are shared with TRBD1. The CDR3 runs to 15 residues. Germline V gene lookup returns CDR1 SNHLY and CDR2 FYNNEI.

This clone showed up just once. V is TRBV7-9 and J is TRBJ2-3; 8 positions match TRBD2. Germline CDR1 SEHNR, CDR2 FQNEAQ (reference sequence). CDR3 size: 16 residues. J was trimmed by 0 bases and V by 5 bases; bases with no gene match: 7. The CDR3 reads CASSPLLAASTDTQYF. Here the CDR3 DNA reads TGTGCCAGCAGCCCGTTACTAGCGGCTAGCACAGATACGCAGTATTTT.

The J gene is TRBJ2-1, the V gene TRBV19; 11 nucleotides match TRBD2. This CDR3 is built from 14 residues. The junction had 3 bases not matched to a gene; V was cut back by 4 bases and J by 7 bases. The germline gives CDR1 LNHDA, CDR2 SQIVND (reference sequence). The CDR3 region has the DNA TGTGCCAGTAGTACTAGCGGGAGGAGAAATGAGCAGTTCTTC. This sequence encodes CASSTSGRRNEQFF.